Below, 11 T cell receptor beta chains from the same sample are listed, as sequenced in a study of cytomegalovirus exposure and HLA in healthy donors. This PCR relied on a set of 60 Vbeta primers and 13 Jbeta primers. Here immunoSEQ multiplex PCR was the method, and the copy in TCRdb shows in-frame clones only, minus some. The sample lists about 200,000 clones, around 79% occurring once. Specimen: PBMCs. The receptors derive from a man between 18 and 29 years old in good health and CMV-seronegative.

This clone was detected only a few times. The chain is built from TRBV15 and TRBJ1-5; TRBD1 matches at 12 bases. After removal of 3 bases from V and 1 base from J, the junction contained 4 bases not matched to a gene. Looked up from germline, CDR1 is LNHNV and CDR2 is YYDKDF (reference sequence). CDR3 length: 17 amino acids. The CDR3 region is CATSSGTGGWSNQPQHF. In DNA form, the CDR3 reads TGTGCCACCAGCAGCGGGACAGGGGGCTGGAGCAATCAGCCCCAGCATTTT.

The genes are TRBV30 and TRBJ2-1, with 9 positions matching TRBD2. The CDR3 is made up of 14 amino acids. V was pared by 1 base and J by 6 bases, with 4 bases of the junction left unmatched. Germline V gene data show CDR1 as GTSNPN and CDR2 as SVGIG (reference sequence). This CDR3 reads CAWSGLAGSNEQFF. For the CDR3, the DNA is TGTGCCTGGAGTGGTCTAGCGGGAAGCAATGAGCAGTTCTTC.

This chain connects TRBV28 to TRBJ1-5; 9 bases map to TRBD1. CDR3 size: 16 residues. The germline CDR1 and CDR2 sequences are MDHEN and SYDVKM. The J segment lost 5 bases and the V segment lost 1 base, leaving 6 bases of the junction unmatched. CDR3 residues: CASSLSLGQGDQPQHF. The CDR3 coding sequence is TGTGCCAGCAGTTTATCCTTGGGACAGGGCGATCAGCCCCAGCATTTT.

This rearrangement joins TRBV6-5 to TRBJ1-1; D not resolved. Per the germline V gene, CDR1 is MNHEY and CDR2 is SVGAGI. The CDR3 length is 12 residues. With 5 bases removed from V and 9 bases from J, the gap between germline ends came to 13 bases. In DNA form, the CDR3 reads TGTGCCAGCAGTCGTACCGGAGGCCAAGCTTTCTTT. Translating gives CASSRTGGQAFF.

This chain links TRBV7-3 with TRBJ1-2; 8 bases are shared with TRBD1. Germline CDR1 SGHTA, CDR2 FQGTGA. This CDR3 is 17 amino acids long. V shed 5 bases, J shed 2 bases, and the junction held 13 bases outside the gene matches. The CDR3 spells CASSLLPPDRGNYGYTF. CDR3 in DNA: TGTGCCAGCAGCCTTCTTCCGCCCGACAGGGGAAACTATGGCTACACCTTC.

The chain joins TRBV14 to TRBJ2-3, with D tentatively TRBD2 (5 bases). Germline-derived CDR1 and CDR2 are SGHDN and FVKESK. The V end was cut by 4 bases, the J end by 3 bases, with 14 bases between. The CDR3 sequence is 15 residues long. CDR3 region: CASSPRRGKTDTQYF. The CDR3 DNA reads as TGTGCCAGCAGCCCTAGGAGAGGGAAGACAGATACGCAGTATTTT.

The rearrangement uses TRBV6-1 and TRBJ2-3; 9 bases align to TRBD1. In germline, CDR1 is MNHNS, CDR2 SASEGT. This CDR3 has 17 amino acids. The V segment lost 2 bases and the J segment 3 bases; nucleotides outside the gene matches: 9. CDR3 protein: CASSETVQGALTDTQYF. The CDR3 nucleotides are TGTGCCAGCAGTGAAACCGTACAGGGGGCGTTGACAGATACGCAGTATTTT.

This chain links TRBV5-6 with TRBJ2-1; 8 nucleotides line up with TRBD1. The CDR3 totals 15 residues. The trim removed 5 bases at V and 2 bases at J, leaving 6 bases unmatched. The germline V gene has CDR1 SGHDT and CDR2 YYEEEE. The CDR3 DNA follows: TGTGCCAGCAGACCGACAGGGGTCACCTACAATGAGCAGTTCTTC. Protein: CASRPTGVTYNEQFF.

The chain has TRBV5-1 and TRBJ1-3; tentative D call: TRBD1 (6 bases). From germline, CDR1 is SGHRS and CDR2 YFSETQ. The CDR3 length is 14 residues. V lost 4 bases and J lost 2, with 10 bases in between. The CDR3 loop reads CASSPQGTGNTIYF. CDR3 coding DNA: TGCGCCAGCAGCCCGCAGGGGACTGGAAACACCATATATTTT.

The CDR3 region is CASRPGNNQPQHF. The CDR3 DNA is TGTGCCAGTAGGCCCGGTAACAATCAGCCCCAGCATTTT. This chain joins TRBV19 and TRBJ1-5; the D is unclear. The V gene's germline CDR1 is LNHDA and CDR2 SQIVND (reference sequence). This CDR3 contains 13 residues. Trimming took 6 bases from V and 3 from J, leaving 9 bases between them.

The chain has TRBV5-1 and TRBJ1-2; 9 nucleotides agree with TRBD1. The length of the CDR3 is 15 residues. Germline CDR1 and CDR2: SGHRS and YFSETQ. V was clipped by 4 bases and J by 7 bases; unmatched bases: 11. The CDR3 sequence is CASSPAGTGQRGYTF. The CDR3 DNA reads TGCGCCAGCAGCCCCGCGGGGACAGGGCAGCGTGGCTACACCTTC.